This TCR beta chain was retrieved from a study of tumor-infiltrating lymphocytes in oesophageal squamous cell carcinoma. This CDR3 contains 13 residues. From germline, CDR1 is SGHTA and CDR2 FQGTGA. Trimming pared 5 bases from V and 0 bases from J, leaving 7 bases between. In TCRdb, the PCR reads were re-called with MiXCR into one record per CDR3 protein. This table holds about 21,000 distinct CDR3 sequences, 36% found once. This clonotype came up many times. The rearrangement joins TRBV7-3 to TRBJ2-5, with TRBD2 as a possible D gene (5 bases). The material sequenced was esophageal tumor tissue. This receptor was obtained from a male donor with esophageal squamous cell carcinoma. The CDR3 nucleotides read TGTGCCAGCAGCAGGGAGTACCAAGAGACCCAGTACTTC. Protein sequence: CASSREYQETQYF.